This T cell receptor beta chain came from a study of blood T cells in healthy people across ages. The use of a sample-barcoded 5' primer and a J-beta primer mix characterized a second PCR of roughly 7 to 11 cycles. TCRdb itself ran the 5' RACE reads through MiXCR, one entry per CDR3 protein. The data show 750,000 to 950,000 distinct CDR3 sequences, with about 28% seen just once and about a tenth held by the top ten. On this clonotype itself: What it recognizes is unknown.

Trimming removed 4 bases from V and 0 bases from J, with 19 bases in between. Germline loops: CDR1 MDHEN, CDR2 SYDVKM. The CDR3 contains 17 residues. Study-wide points: Strong correlation linked observed beta diversity and percent naive T cells.

These same records also appear under a second study, on T cells of mothers and their children.

The V and J genes are TRBV28 and TRBJ2-7; D ambiguous. Input material: blood. This sequence was found in a middle-aged woman in good health. This CDR3 is CASSWISGRLSSYEQYF. The DNA for the CDR3 is TGTGCCAGCAGTTGGATATCGGGCAGGCTCAGCTCCTACGAGCAGTACTTC.